The 26 T cell receptor beta chains in this list originate from one sample, sequenced in a study of technical replicates of blood from a handful of donors. Profiling relied on immunoSEQ multiplex PCR, and the TCRdb table lists in-frame clones only, not all of them. The profile shows tens of thousands of clones, roughly 90% of them singletons. The source material was T cells isolated from PBMCs. These receptor sequences come from a human donor in good health.

The V call is TRBV6-1, the J call TRBJ1-1, with TRBD1 as a possible D gene (5 bases). V was shortened by 8 bases and J by 0 bases, with 7 bases between the two germline ends. This CDR3 has 12 amino acids. The germline V gene encodes CDR1 MNHNS and CDR2 SASEGT. In DNA, the CDR3 is TGTGCCAGCGGGGCGGTGAACACTGAAGCTTTCTTT. Its protein product is CASGAVNTEAFF.

The chain employs TRBV11-2 and TRBJ2-7; possibly TRBD1 for D (6 bases). The germline gives CDR1 SGHAT, CDR2 FQNNGV. The germline V and J ends were trimmed by 3 bases and 0 bases, with 9 bases remaining between them. The CDR3 extends over 14 amino acids. The CDR3 nucleotides are TGTGCCAGCAGCTTTTCAGGGGACTCCTACGAGCAGTACTTC. This gives the protein CASSFSGDSYEQYF. The full variable domain, its missing parts supplied by reference TRBV11-2 and TRBJ2-7, is EAGVAQSPRYKIIEKRQSVAFWCNPISGHATLYWYQQILGQGPKLLIQFQNNGVVDDSQLPKDRFSAERLKGVDSTLKIQPAKLEDSAVYLCASSFSGDSYEQYFGPGTRLTVT.

The gene calls are TRBV28 and TRBJ2-7, with 8 positions matching TRBD2. Trimming removed 2 bases from V and 3 bases from J; junction bases left unmatched: 6. The CDR3 consists of 15 residues. Looked up from germline, CDR1 is MDHEN and CDR2 is SYDVKM. The CDR3 region has the DNA TGTGCCAGCAGTTTAGGAACTAGCGGATACTACGAGCAGTACTTC. Its protein product is CASSLGTSGYYEQYF.

The chain links TRBV6-5 to TRBJ2-1, with 10 nucleotides matching TRBD2. The CDR3 has 14 amino acids. CDR1 and CDR2 from the germline V gene are MNHEY and SVGAGI. With 2 bases clipped from V and 7 bases from J, the junction kept 2 bases outside the gene matches. CDR3 nucleotides: TGTGCCAGCAGTTACCAGCGGGAGGGGAATGAGCAGTTCTTC. Translating gives CASSYQREGNEQFF.

The gene calls are TRBV4-2 and TRBJ1-1; a possible D gene is TRBD1 (5 bases). This CDR3 has 16 amino acids. CDR1 is LGHNA and CDR2 is YNFKEQ in the germline V gene. Trimming took 4 bases from V and 7 from J, leaving 22 bases between them. DNA of the CDR3: TGTGCCAGCAGCCCGATCCCCACGGACATCTTGTATGAAGCTTTCTTT. Amino acid sequence: CASSPIPTDILYEAFF.

This clone was detected only a few times. The chain employs TRBV21-1 and TRBJ1-1; the D call TRBD1 from the table was never checked on the DNA. TRBV21-1 is a pseudogene locus. This CDR3 is built from 17 residues. This CDR3 is CASSKGSRLRMNTEAFF. CDR3 coding DNA: TGTGCCAGCAGCAAAGGAAGCAGGTTAAGGATGAACACTGAAGCTTTCTTT.

This chain links TRBV28 with TRBJ1-1; D not certain. This CDR3 contains 14 residues. Per the germline V gene, CDR1 is MDHEN and CDR2 is SYDVKM. The V and J ends lost 3 bases and 6 bases respectively, with 14 bases between them. This CDR3 is CASSFEKELAEAFF. The CDR3 region has the DNA TGTGCCAGCAGTTTCGAGAAGGAACTAGCTGAAGCTTTCTTT.

The rearrangement links TRBV7-3 to TRBJ1-1, with no clear D. The germline V gene encodes CDR1 SGHTA and CDR2 FQGTGA. Trimming shortened V by 5 bases and J by 1 base, and 8 bases separated the two germline ends. CDR3 size: 13 residues. The CDR3 loop reads CASSQDKNTEAFF. For the CDR3, the DNA is TGTGCCAGCAGCCAAGACAAGAACACTGAAGCTTTCTTT.

This clone was detected a few times. The V and J genes are TRBV14 and TRBJ1-1; D ambiguous. Germline CDR1 is SGHDN and CDR2 is FVKESK. The CDR3 runs 15 residues. V shed 1 base and J shed 5 bases, with 14 bases lying between them. CDR3 region: CASSQVPGEVTEAFF. The CDR3 DNA reads TGTGCCAGCAGCCAAGTTCCTGGGGAGGTAACTGAAGCTTTCTTT.

The V call is TRBV5-4, the J call TRBJ2-7; D uncertain. CDR3 size: 13 residues. V was shortened by 0 bases and J by 3 bases, with 7 bases between the two germline ends. The germline CDR1 and CDR2 sequences are SGHNT and YYREEE (reference sequence). The CDR3 sequence: CASSLGQNYEQYF. CDR3 nucleotides: TGTGCCAGCAGCTTGGGGCAGAACTACGAGCAGTACTTC.

The chain couples TRBV6-5 to TRBJ1-5; D ambiguous. Trimming left V 0 bases short and J 0 bases short, with 6 bases between. CDR1 MNHEY and CDR2 SVGAGI come from the germline V gene. The CDR3 has 15 residues. The CDR3 spells CASSYSHGSNQPQHF. CDR3 in DNA: TGTGCCAGCAGTTACTCTCACGGTAGCAATCAGCCCCAGCATTTT.

This chain uses TRBV7-2 with TRBJ2-3, with D perhaps matching TRBD1 (6 bases). V was pared by 3 bases and J by 2 bases, with 15 bases between. This CDR3 has 16 residues. Germline V lookup: CDR1 SGHTA, CDR2 FQGNSA. In DNA, the CDR3 is TGTGCCAGCAGCTTCAAGGGGGACACCTTCACAGATACGCAGTATTTT. It yields the protein CASSFKGDTFTDTQYF.

This clone was counted a single time. V and J are TRBV18 and TRBJ2-7, with 11 positions matching TRBD2. This CDR3 contains 16 residues. The J segment lost 8 bases and the V segment lost 3 bases, leaving 12 bases of the junction unmatched. In germline, CDR1 is KGHSH, CDR2 LQKENI. The CDR3 region is CASSPGLAENLNKQYF. DNA for the CDR3: TGTGCCAGCTCACCGGGACTAGCGGAGAACCTGAATAAGCAGTACTTC. Combining the CDR3 with reference TRBV18 and TRBJ2-7 gives the whole variable domain NAGVMQNPRHLVRRRGQEARLRCSPMKGHSHVYWYRQLPEEGLKFMVYLQKENIIDESGMPKERFSAEFPKEGPSILRIQQVVRGDSAAYFCASSPGLAENLNKQYFGPGTRLTVT.

The rearrangement uses TRBV21-1 and TRBJ2-7; the D call TRBD1 from the table was never checked on the DNA. TRBV21-1 is a pseudogene. This CDR3 comprises 15 residues. CDR3 DNA: TGTGCCAGCAGCAATCCAGGACAGGAGTTTTACGAGCAGTACTTC. Translation: CASSNPGQEFYEQYF.

This clone was recorded a few times. The rearrangement joins TRBV6-5 to TRBJ1-4, with 7 bases lining up with TRBD1. Germline V gene lookup returns CDR1 MNHEY and CDR2 SVGAGI. J gave up 8 bases and V 5 bases, and 2 bases lay outside the gene matches. The CDR3 sequence is 12 residues long. CDR3 nucleotide sequence: TGTGCCAGCAGTCGACAGGGAGAAAAACTGTTTTTT. Translation gives CASSRQGEKLFF.

This sequence joins TRBV2 and TRBJ2-2; D may be TRBD2 (5 bases). This CDR3 contains 12 residues. Trimming cost V 8 bases and J 5 bases, with 9 bases left between them. From germline, CDR1 is SNHLY and CDR2 FYNNEI. DNA of the CDR3: TGTGCCAGCGGTAGCGCTACCGGGGAGCTGTTTTTT. Its protein is CASGSATGELFF.

The J gene is TRBJ2-3, the V gene TRBV21-1; TRBD2 reflects the table's D call only, with no check against the DNA. TRBV21-1 is labeled a pseudogene. This CDR3 contains 21 residues. For the CDR3, the DNA is TGTGCCAGCAGCAAAGACCACCCGGGACTAGCGGTCCCTGGGGGCACAGATACGCAGTATTTT. Protein: CASSKDHPGLAVPGGTDTQYF.

The rearrangement links TRBV28 to TRBJ2-7; 7 bases are a match to TRBD1. V shed 2 bases, J shed 2 bases, and the junction held 0 bases outside the gene matches. CDR3 length equals 13 residues. Germline loops: CDR1 MDHEN, CDR2 SYDVKM. CDR3 residues: CASSLTGAYEQYF. In DNA form, the CDR3 reads TGTGCCAGCAGTTTAACAGGGGCCTACGAGCAGTACTTC.

The DNA of the CDR3 is TGTGCCAGCAGCGCGGGAAAGTGGAGCGGCCGGTCCTACAATGAGCAGTTCTTC. This encodes CASSAGKWSGRSYNEQFF. The rearrangement joins TRBV9 to TRBJ2-1, with a tentative D call TRBD2 (5 bases). Germline-derived CDR1 and CDR2 are SGDLS and YYNGEE. CDR3 length: 18 amino acids. V lost 3 bases to trimming and J lost 1 base, with 20 bases between them.

The chain carries TRBV7-3 and TRBJ2-3, with D tentatively TRBD1 (5 bases). V lost 5 bases, J lost 6 bases, and 18 bases lay in between. The CDR3 runs to 15 residues. The germline V gene encodes CDR1 SGHTA and CDR2 FQGTGA. In nucleotides, the CDR3 is TGTGCCAGCAGCACCTCAGGGCCCCACGGGGATACGCAGTATTTT. It is translated as CASSTSGPHGDTQYF.

The rearrangement links TRBV29-1 to TRBJ2-4, with a tentative D call TRBD2 (6 bases). This CDR3 has 14 residues. The germline V and J ends were trimmed by 0 bases and 0 bases, with 6 bases remaining between them. Germline CDR1 reads SQVTM; CDR2 reads ANQGSEA. CDR3 sequence: CSVEEREAKNIQYF. The CDR3 DNA reads TGCAGCGTTGAAGAGCGGGAAGCCAAAAACATTCAGTACTTC.

V is TRBV14 and J is TRBJ2-7; a possible D gene is TRBD2 (7 bases). CDR1 and CDR2 from the germline V gene are SGHDN and FVKESK. Trimming pared 0 bases from V and 9 bases from J, leaving 12 bases between. There are 13 residues in the CDR3. The CDR3 nucleotides are TGTGCCAGCAGCCAAGAGGGGGGGGCAGTGCAGTACTTC. This codes for CASSQEGGAVQYF.

The CDR3 here is CASSFPNQPQHF. The DNA for the CDR3 is TGTGCCAGCAGCTTCCCAAATCAGCCCCAGCATTTT. The V gene is TRBV7-9, the J gene TRBJ1-5, with D uncertain. The germline V and J ends were trimmed by 3 bases and 4 bases, with 4 bases remaining between them. This CDR3 is built from 12 residues. Germline CDR1 reads SEHNR; CDR2 reads FQNEAQ (reference sequence). Filled out from reference TRBV7-9 and TRBJ1-5, the complete variable domain reads DTGVSQNPRHKITKRGQNVTFRCDPISEHNRLYWYRQTLGQGPEFLTYFQNEAQLEKSRLLSDRFSAERPKGSFSTLEIQRTEQGDSAMYLCASSFPNQPQHFGDGTRLSIL.

V usage is TRBV19 and J usage is TRBJ1-1; D is uncertain. Per the germline V gene, CDR1 is LNHDA and CDR2 is SQIVND (reference sequence). Between the trimmed V and J ends, which lost 7 bases and 8 bases, there was a span of 14 bases. This CDR3 spans 12 amino acids. CDR3 residues: CASIDSGKEAFF. The CDR3 DNA follows: TGTGCCAGTATTGATAGCGGGAAGGAAGCTTTCTTT.

This clone was counted between two and nine times. V usage is TRBV11-1 and J usage is TRBJ1-1; 7 bases are shared with TRBD1. The V gene end was trimmed by 5 bases and the J gene end by 9 bases; junction bases not matched to a gene: 6. Germline CDR1 reads SGHAT; CDR2 reads FQDESV (reference sequence). The CDR3 covers 12 residues. Here the CDR3 reads CASSENRGKAFF. As DNA, the CDR3 is TGTGCCAGCAGCGAAAACAGGGGCAAAGCTTTCTTT.

The rearrangement joins TRBV19 to TRBJ1-2; 7 bases match TRBD1. The CDR3 is 17 amino acids. Germline CDR1 is LNHDA and CDR2 is SQIVND (reference sequence). After removal of 6 bases from V and 4 bases from J, the junction contained 17 bases not matched to a gene. Here the CDR3 DNA reads TGTGCCAGTAGCCCAATAACCTTCACAGGGGTAGGCTATGGCTACACCTTC. Protein product: CASSPITFTGVGYGYTF.